This T cell receptor beta chain emerged from a study of T cells in Graves' hyperthyroidism and ophthalmopathy. Study results and caveats: Most thyroid clonotypes expanded above 0.001 were also detected in blood.

Pregnant or lactating patients were excluded, as were those with uncontrolled infection or other autoimmune disease. For the diagnoses, clinical symptoms, serum thyroxine and TRAb, thyroid ultrasound and orbital computed tomography were used. Isolation of PBMCs was performed on around 9.8 ml fresh peripheral blood. The investigators amplified TCR beta CDR3 regions from RNA transcripts. Primed by the HTBI set, a first-round RT-PCR was run on the TCR CDR3. MiXCR, applied by TCRdb to the multiplex PCR reads, yields one record per CDR3 protein. The table has under 600,000 distinct CDR3 sequences, more than 15% seen once. Concerning this clonotype: Its specificity is not known.

Germline lookup yields CDR1 MNHEY and CDR2 SMNVEV (reference sequence). The CDR3 spans 15 residues. V lost 9 bases to trimming and J lost 0 bases, with 15 bases between them. The genes are TRBV27 and TRBJ1-3; weak D call: TRBD1 (5 bases). Sample: blood. This sequence was found in a woman in her thirties or forties with Graves' ophthalmopathy. This CDR3 is CASSRGRTSGNTIYF. The CDR3 DNA reads TGTGCCAGTTCAAGGGGCAGGACCTCTGGAAACACCATATATTTT.